This T cell receptor (beta chain) comes out of a study of blood T cell repertoires in COVID-19. Study context: T cells, B-cell-depleted T cells, or PBMCs supplied cDNA or gDNA.

Generated by immunoSEQ multiplex PCR, the TCRdb table keeps only in-frame clones and is missing some. This repertoire shows approximately 170,000 clones, around 72% found once; its top ten account for less than 3%. The sequence was obtained from a woman at least 80 years old with acute or convalescent COVID-19. Specimen: peripheral blood.

CDR3 sequence (DNA): TGTGCCAGCAGTTACGGACTCCTCTCCTACAATGAGCAGTTCTTC. Protein: CASSYGLLSYNEQFF. V gene TRBV27 combines with J gene TRBJ2-1; D perhaps matches TRBD2 (5 bases). The CDR3 is 15 amino acids. V was cut by 4 bases and J by 0 bases, with 10 bases left in between. Germline V CDR1 and CDR2: MNHEY, SMNVEV (reference sequence).